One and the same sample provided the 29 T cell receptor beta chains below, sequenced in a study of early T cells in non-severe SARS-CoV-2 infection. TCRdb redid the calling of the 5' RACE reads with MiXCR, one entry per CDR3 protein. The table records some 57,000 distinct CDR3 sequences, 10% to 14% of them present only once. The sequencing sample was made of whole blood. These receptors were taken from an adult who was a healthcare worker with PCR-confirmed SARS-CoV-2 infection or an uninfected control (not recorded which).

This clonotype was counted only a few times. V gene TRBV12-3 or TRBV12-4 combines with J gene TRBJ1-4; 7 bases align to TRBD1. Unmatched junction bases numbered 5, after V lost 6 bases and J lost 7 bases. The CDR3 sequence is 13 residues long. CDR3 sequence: CASSEGAGEKLFF. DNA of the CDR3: TGTGCCAGCAGCGAGGGGGCCGGTGAAAAACTGTTTTTT.

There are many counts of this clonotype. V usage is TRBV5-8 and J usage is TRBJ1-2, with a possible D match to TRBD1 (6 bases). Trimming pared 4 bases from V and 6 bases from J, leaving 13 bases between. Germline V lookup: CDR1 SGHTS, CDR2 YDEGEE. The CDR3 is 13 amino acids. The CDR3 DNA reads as TGTGCCAGCAGCCCCGGACAGCCGCATGGCTACACCTTC. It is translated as CASSPGQPHGYTF.

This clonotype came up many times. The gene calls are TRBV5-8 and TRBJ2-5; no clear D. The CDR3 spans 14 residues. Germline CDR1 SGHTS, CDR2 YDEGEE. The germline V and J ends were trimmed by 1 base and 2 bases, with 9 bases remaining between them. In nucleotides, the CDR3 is TGTGCCAGCAGCTTGAGTTGGCAGCAAGAGACCCAGTACTTC. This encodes CASSLSWQQETQYF.

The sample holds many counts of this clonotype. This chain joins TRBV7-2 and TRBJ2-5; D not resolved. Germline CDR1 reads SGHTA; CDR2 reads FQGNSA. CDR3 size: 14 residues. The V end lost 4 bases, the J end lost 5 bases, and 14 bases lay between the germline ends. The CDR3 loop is CASSSFWAGETQYF. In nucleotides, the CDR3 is TGTGCCAGCAGCTCCTTCTGGGCCGGGGAGACCCAGTACTTC. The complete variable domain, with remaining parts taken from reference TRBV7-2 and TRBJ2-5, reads GAGVSQSPSNKVTEKGKDVELRCDPISGHTALYWYRQSLGQGLEFLIYFQGNSAPDKSGLPSDRFSAERTGGSVSTLTIQRTQQEDSAVYLCASSSFWAGETQYFGPGTRLLVL.

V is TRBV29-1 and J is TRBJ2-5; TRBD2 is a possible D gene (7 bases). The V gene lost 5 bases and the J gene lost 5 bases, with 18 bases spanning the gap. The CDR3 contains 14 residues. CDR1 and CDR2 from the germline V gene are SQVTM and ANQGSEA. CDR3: CSVLFGGRWETQYF. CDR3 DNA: TGCAGCGTTTTATTCGGGGGGCGGTGGGAGACCCAGTACTTC.

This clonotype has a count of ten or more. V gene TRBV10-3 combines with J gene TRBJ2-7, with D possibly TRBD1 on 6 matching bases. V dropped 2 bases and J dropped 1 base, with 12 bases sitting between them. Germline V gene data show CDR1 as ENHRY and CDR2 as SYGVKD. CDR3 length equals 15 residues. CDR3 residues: CAISETTGLSYEQYF. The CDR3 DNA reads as TGTGCCATCAGTGAGACGACAGGTCTATCCTACGAGCAGTACTTC.

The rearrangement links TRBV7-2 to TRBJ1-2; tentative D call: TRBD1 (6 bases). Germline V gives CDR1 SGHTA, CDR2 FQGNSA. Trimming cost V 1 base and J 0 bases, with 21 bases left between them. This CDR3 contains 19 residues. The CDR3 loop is CASSLGPYRARRPNYGYTF. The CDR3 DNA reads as TGTGCCAGCAGCTTAGGACCCTACAGGGCGCGAAGACCTAACTATGGCTACACCTTC.

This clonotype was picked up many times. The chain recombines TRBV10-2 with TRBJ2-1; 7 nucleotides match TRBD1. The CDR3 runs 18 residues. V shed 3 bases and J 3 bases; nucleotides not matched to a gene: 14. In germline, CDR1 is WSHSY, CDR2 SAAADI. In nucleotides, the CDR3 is TGCGCCAGCAGTGAAGTAGGGGGCATGGCTACAGGCTACAATGAGCAGTTCTTC. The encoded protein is CASSEVGGMATGYNEQFF.

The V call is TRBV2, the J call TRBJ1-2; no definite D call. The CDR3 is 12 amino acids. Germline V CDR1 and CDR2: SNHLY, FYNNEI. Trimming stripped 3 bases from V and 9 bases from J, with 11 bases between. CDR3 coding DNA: TGTGCCAGCAGTGACAATAACGATCGCTACACCTTC. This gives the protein CASSDNNDRYTF.

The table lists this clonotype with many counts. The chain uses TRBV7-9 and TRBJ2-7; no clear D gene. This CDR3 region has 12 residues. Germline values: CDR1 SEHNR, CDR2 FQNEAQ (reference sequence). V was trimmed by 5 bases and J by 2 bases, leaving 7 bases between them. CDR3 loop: CASSMYTYEQYF. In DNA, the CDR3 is TGTGCCAGCAGCATGTATACCTACGAGCAGTACTTC.

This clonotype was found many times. The CDR3 spells CATSREGGNSPLHF. The CDR3 coding sequence is TGTGCCACCAGCAGAGAAGGGGGTAATTCACCCCTCCACTTT. This chain connects TRBV15 to TRBJ1-6; maybe TRBD1 (6 bases). There are 14 residues in the CDR3. Germline V gives CDR1 LNHNV, CDR2 YYDKDF (reference sequence). Trimming took 0 bases from V and 6 from J, leaving 6 bases between them.

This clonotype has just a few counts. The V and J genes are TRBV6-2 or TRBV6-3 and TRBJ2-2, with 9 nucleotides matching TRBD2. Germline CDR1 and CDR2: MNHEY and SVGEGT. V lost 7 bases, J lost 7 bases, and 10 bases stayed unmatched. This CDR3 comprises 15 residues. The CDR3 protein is CASTTVAGGHGELFF. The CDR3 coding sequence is TGTGCCAGCACCACCGTGGCGGGGGGGCACGGGGAGCTGTTTTTT.

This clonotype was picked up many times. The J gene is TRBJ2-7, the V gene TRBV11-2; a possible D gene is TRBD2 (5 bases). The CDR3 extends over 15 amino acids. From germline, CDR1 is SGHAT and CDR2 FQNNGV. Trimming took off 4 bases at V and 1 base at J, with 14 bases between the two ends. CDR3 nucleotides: TGTGCCAGCAGCTCGAACCTAGACTATTCCTACGAGCAGTACTTC. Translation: CASSSNLDYSYEQYF.

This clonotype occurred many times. In DNA form, the CDR3 reads TGTGCCGGTACGCCCGACGTGAACACTGAAGCTTTCTTT. It specifies CAGTPDVNTEAFF. The chain couples TRBV6-6 to TRBJ1-1, with no clear D. The germline gives CDR1 MNHNY, CDR2 SVGAGI (reference sequence). This CDR3 is built from 13 residues. Trimming took off 11 bases at V and 0 bases at J, with 13 bases between the two ends.

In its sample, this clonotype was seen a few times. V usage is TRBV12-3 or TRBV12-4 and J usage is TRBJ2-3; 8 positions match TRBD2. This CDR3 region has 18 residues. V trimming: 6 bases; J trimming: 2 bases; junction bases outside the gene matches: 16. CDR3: CASSPSLGLAGDTDTQYF. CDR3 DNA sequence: TGTGCCAGCAGCCCTTCCCTCGGGCTAGCGGGCGACACAGATACGCAGTATTTT.

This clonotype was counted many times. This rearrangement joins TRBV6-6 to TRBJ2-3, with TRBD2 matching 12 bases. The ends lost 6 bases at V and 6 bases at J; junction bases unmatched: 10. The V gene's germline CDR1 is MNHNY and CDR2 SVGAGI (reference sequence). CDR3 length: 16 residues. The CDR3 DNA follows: TGTGCCAGCAGGCCGCTAGCGGGGGGGTCCCCCGATACGCAGTATTTT. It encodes CASRPLAGGSPDTQYF.

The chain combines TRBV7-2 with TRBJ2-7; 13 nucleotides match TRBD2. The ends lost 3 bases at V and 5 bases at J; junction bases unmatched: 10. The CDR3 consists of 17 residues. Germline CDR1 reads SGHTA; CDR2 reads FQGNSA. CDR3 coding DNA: TGTGCCAGCAGCTTCCACACCACTAGCGGGGGGGCAAACGAGCAGTACTTC. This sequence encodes CASSFHTTSGGANEQYF.

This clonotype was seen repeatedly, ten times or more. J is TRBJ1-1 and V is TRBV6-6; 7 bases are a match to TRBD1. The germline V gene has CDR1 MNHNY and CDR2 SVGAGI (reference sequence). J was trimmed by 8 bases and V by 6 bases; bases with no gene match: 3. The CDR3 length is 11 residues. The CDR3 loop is CASSPRGEAFF. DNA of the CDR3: TGTGCCAGCAGCCCCAGGGGGGAAGCTTTCTTT.

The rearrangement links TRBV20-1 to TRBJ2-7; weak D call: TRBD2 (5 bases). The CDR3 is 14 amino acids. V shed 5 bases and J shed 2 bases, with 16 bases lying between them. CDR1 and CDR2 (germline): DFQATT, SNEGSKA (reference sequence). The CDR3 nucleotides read TGCAGTGCTCAGAGGGCAGATCATCCCTACGAGCAGTACTTC. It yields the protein CSAQRADHPYEQYF.

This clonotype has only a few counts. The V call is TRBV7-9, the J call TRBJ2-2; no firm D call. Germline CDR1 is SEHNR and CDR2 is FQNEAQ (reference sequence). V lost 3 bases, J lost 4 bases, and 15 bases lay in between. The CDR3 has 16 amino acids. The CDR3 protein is CASSLDSDRRTGELFF. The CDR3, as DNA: TGTGCCAGCAGCTTGGATTCGGACCGTCGCACCGGGGAGCTGTTTTTT.

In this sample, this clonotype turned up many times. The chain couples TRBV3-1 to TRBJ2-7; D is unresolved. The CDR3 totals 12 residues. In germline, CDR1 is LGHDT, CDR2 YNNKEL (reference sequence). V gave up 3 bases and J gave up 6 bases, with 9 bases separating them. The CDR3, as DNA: TGTGCCAGCAGCCACCTGGCTGCCGAGCAGTACTTC. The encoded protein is CASSHLAAEQYF.

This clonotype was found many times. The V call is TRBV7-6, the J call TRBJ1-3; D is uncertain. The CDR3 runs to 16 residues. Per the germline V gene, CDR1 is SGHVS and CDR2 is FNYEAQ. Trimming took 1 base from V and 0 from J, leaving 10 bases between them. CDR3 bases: TGTGCCAGCAGCTTAGGTTTCGCGCTCTCTGGAAACACCATATATTTT. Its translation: CASSLGFALSGNTIYF.

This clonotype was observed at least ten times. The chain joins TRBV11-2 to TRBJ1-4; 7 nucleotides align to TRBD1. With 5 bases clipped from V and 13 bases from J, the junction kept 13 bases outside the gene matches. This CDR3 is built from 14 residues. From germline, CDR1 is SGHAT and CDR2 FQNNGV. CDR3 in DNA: TGTGCCAGCAGCCGACAGGGAGATACCTTTGGACTGTTTTTT. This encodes CASSRQGDTFGLFF.

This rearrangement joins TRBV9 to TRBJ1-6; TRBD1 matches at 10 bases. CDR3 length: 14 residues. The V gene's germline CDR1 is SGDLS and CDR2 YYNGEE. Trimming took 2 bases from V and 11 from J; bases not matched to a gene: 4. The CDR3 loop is CASSVGQGKPPLHF. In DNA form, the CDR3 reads TGTGCCAGCAGCGTGGGACAGGGGAAACCACCCCTCCACTTT. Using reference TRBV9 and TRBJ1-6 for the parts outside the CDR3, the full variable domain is DSGVTQTPKHLITATGQRVTLRCSPRSGDLSVYWYQQSLDQGLQFLIQYYNGEERAKGNILERFSAQQFPDLHSELNLSSLELGDSALYFCASSVGQGKPPLHFGNGTRLTVT.

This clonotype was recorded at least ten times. CDR3 nucleotides: TGTGCCAGTAGCCCAAGGTCGGGAGTCGAGCAGTACTTC. Translating gives CASSPRSGVEQYF. This chain uses TRBV19 with TRBJ2-7, with a weak D call TRBD2 (6 bases). V gave up 6 bases and J gave up 6 bases, with 15 bases separating them. This CDR3 is built from 13 residues. Germline CDR1 and CDR2: LNHDA and SQIVND (reference sequence).

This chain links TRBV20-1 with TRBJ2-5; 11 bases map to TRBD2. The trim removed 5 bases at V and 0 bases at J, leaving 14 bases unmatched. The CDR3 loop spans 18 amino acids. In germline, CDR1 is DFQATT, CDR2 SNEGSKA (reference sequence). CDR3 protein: CSASLGLAGGQYQETQYF. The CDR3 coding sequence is TGCAGTGCTTCACTCGGGCTAGCGGGGGGCCAGTACCAAGAGACCCAGTACTTC.

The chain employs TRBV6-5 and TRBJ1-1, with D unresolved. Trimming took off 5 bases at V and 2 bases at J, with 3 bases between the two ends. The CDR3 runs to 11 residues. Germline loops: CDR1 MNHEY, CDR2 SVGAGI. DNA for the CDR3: TGTGCCAGCAGTACCAACACTGAAGCTTTCTTT. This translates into CASSTNTEAFF.

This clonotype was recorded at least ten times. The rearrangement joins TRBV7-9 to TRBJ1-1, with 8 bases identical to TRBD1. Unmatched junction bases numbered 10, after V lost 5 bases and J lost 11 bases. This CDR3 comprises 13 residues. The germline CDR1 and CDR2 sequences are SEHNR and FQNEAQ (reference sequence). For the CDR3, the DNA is TGTGCCAGCAGCCTAAGCGGACAGGGCGCGGCTTTCTTT. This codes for CASSLSGQGAAFF.

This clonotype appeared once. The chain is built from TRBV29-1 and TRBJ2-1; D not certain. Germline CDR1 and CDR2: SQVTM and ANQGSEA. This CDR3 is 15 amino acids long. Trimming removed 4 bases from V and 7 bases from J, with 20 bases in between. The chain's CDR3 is CSVGVWPTMRNEQFF. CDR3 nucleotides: TGCAGCGTTGGCGTTTGGCCGACAATGCGGAATGAGCAGTTCTTC.